The clone carrying this TCR beta chain has just a few counts. Its matching antigen is unknown. The CDR3 is 15 residues long. V dropped 3 bases and J dropped 11; count of bases not matched to a gene: 10. CDR1 is KGHSH and CDR2 is LQKENI in the germline V gene. The data were obtained in a study of OX40 agonist ivuxolimab in advanced cancers. Study overall: People in dose escalation had one of these cancers: hepatocellular carcinoma, melanoma, renal cell or head and neck cancer. The study, taken as a whole, reports: The specificity for antigen of the expanded peripheral T cells was not determined. Within 6 weeks, CD4+ and CD8+ blood T cells expanded clonally at 0.1 to 3.0 mg/kg. Researchers report that CD8+ T cells had, on average, more expanded clones than CD4+.

Using immunoSEQ multiplex PCR, the repertoire was profiled, and TCRdb retains in-frame clones only, with some absent. The data contain roughly 41,000 clones, 82% of them singletons. The rearrangement links TRBV18 to TRBJ1-6, with 7 nucleotides matching TRBD1. Specimen: CD4+ or CD8+ T cells sorted from blood, collected in a trial of the OX40 agonist ivuxolimab. The sequence derives from an adult with an advanced solid tumor such as melanoma, head and neck, liver or kidney cancer. DNA for the CDR3: TGTGCCAGCTCACCCGGACAGACAGGACAGGCACCCCTCCACTTT. Protein sequence: CASSPGQTGQAPLHF.